The rows below give T cell receptor beta chains drawn from one sample of a study of regulatory T cells in long-lasting Graves disease. TCRdb fed the multiplex PCR reads into MiXCR, producing one record per CDR3 protein. The profile shows roughly 400,000 distinct CDR3 sequences, approximately 16% of them singletons. This sample was also put to use in a study of T cells in Graves' hyperthyroidism and ophthalmopathy.

Sequencing was performed on peripheral blood mononuclear cells (PBMCs), taken at new diagnosis, from a patient treated with antithyroid drugs. The receptors were sampled from a woman in her thirties or forties with Graves disease. Both conserved end residues are part of each CDR3. D genes are given only for firm matches. Only some rows state a clone size, as once, few, many or a class for expanded clones.

J | size | D | V | CDR3 | DNA
TRBJ1-1 | - | - | TRBV3-1 | CASSQDGVGRMNTEAFF | TGTGCCAGCAGCCAAGATGGGGTGGGCCGCATGAACACTGAAGCTTTCTTT
TRBJ1-3 | few | - | TRBV28 | CASSLSWGDTTYF | TGTGCCAGCAGTTTATCCTGGGGGGACACCACATATTTT
TRBJ1-5 | - | - | TRBV19 | CASSIERQPQHF | TGTGCCAGTAGTATTGAGCGTCAGCCCCAGCATTTT
TRBJ2-5 | - | TRBD1 | TRBV28 | CASSSIGQGLQETQYF | TGTGCCAGCAGTTCCATCGGACAGGGACTCCAAGAGACCCAGTACTTC
TRBJ2-4 | few | - | TRBV28 | CASSPQGGNIQYF | TGTGCCAGCAGTCCCCAGGGGGGAAACATTCAGTACTTC
TRBJ1-2 | - | TRBD1 | TRBV11-2 | CASSSDRTIGYTF | TGTGCCAGCAGCTCGGACAGGACTATAGGCTACACCTTC
TRBJ2-1 | - | - | TRBV30 | CAWSVRSEQGPYNEQFF | TGTGCCTGGAGTGTACGGTCAGAACAGGGCCCTTACAATGAGCAGTTCTTC
TRBJ1-6 | few | - | TRBV12-3/TRBV12-4 | CASSLSAVLFSPLHF | TGTGCCAGCAGTTTATCGGCAGTCCTGTTTTCACCCCTCCACTTT
TRBJ2-7 | few | - | TRBV5-8 | CASSRRIDLPEQYF | TGTGCCAGCAGCCGCCGTATTGACCTCCCCGAGCAGTACTTC
TRBJ2-3 | many | TRBD2 | TRBV11-3 | CASSLEYGREARADTQYF | TGTGCCAGCAGCTTAGAGTACGGTCGGGAGGCCAGAGCAGATACGCAGTATTTT
TRBJ1-1 | few | - | TRBV4-3 | CASSQSYNRRSMGEAFF | TGCGCCAGCAGCCAATCCTACAACAGGCGGAGTATGGGTGAAGCTTTCTTT
TRBJ2-1 | - | - | TRBV14 | CASSQERLSEQFF | TGTGCCAGCAGCCAGGAGAGGTTGAGCGAGCAGTTCTTC
TRBJ2-2 | - | - | TRBV4-2 | CASSQEGGARNTGELFF | TGTGCCAGCAGCCAAGAAGGTGGGGCGCGTAACACCGGGGAGCTGTTTTTT
TRBJ1-2 | - | TRBD1 | TRBV28 | CASSLGGQGAQGYGYTF | TGTGCCAGCAGTTTGGGGGGACAGGGGGCGCAGGGCTATGGCTACACCTTC
TRBJ2-5 | many | TRBD2 | TRBV3-1 | CASSLLAGGSETQYF | TGTGCCAGCAGCTTACTAGCGGGAGGATCCGAGACCCAGTACTTC
TRBJ2-7 | many | - | TRBV3-1 | CASSQGTRYEQYF | TGTGCCAGCAGCCAAGGCACTCGCTACGAGCAGTACTTC
TRBJ2-7 | many | TRBD1 | TRBV5-6 | CASSPPGQGLYEQYF | TGTGCCAGCAGCCCCCCGGGACAGGGACTCTACGAGCAGTACTTC
TRBJ2-2 | few | - | TRBV7-2 | CASSTPDTGELFF | TGTGCCAGCAGCACTCCCGACACCGGGGAGCTGTTTTTT
TRBJ1-1 | many | TRBD1 | TRBV28 | CASSYTGGTEAFF | TGTGCCAGCAGCTATACAGGGGGAACTGAAGCTTTCTTT
TRBJ2-4 | - | TRBD2 | TRBV5-1 | CASSLGIAGQNIQYF | TGCGCCAGCAGCTTGGGGATAGCGGGACAAAACATTCAGTACTTC
TRBJ2-1 | many | - | TRBV5-1 | CASSLDFGSSYNEQFF | TGCGCCAGCAGCTTAGACTTCGGGAGCTCCTACAATGAGCAGTTCTTC
TRBJ2-3 | - | TRBD2 | TRBV5-1 | CASSLELAGTQYF | TGCGCCAGCAGCTTGGAGCTAGCGGGTACGCAGTATTTT
TRBJ1-5 | many | TRBD1 | TRBV7-2 | CASSTTGTGNQPQHF | TGTGCCAGCAGCACGACCGGGACAGGGAATCAGCCCCAGCATTTT
TRBJ2-2 | - | TRBD1 | TRBV28 | CASSLRTGRELFF | TGTGCCAGCAGTTTACGGACAGGGAGGGAGCTGTTTTTT
TRBJ2-7 | once | - | TRBV7-8 | CASSFRDSGDEQYF | TGTGCCAGCAGCTTCCGGGACTCCGGGGACGAGCAGTACTTC
TRBJ2-7 | many | - | TRBV4-3 | CASSQDSGHSYEQYF | TGCGCCAGCAGCCAAGATTCGGGACATAGCTACGAGCAGTACTTC
TRBJ2-5 | many | - | TRBV6-2/TRBV6-3 | CASSYGGASQETQYF | TGTGCCAGCAGTTACGGGGGGGCTTCCCAAGAGACCCAGTACTTC
TRBJ2-1 | - | - | TRBV10-3 | CAISLYNEQFF | TGTGCCATCAGCCTTTATAATGAGCAGTTCTTC
TRBJ2-6 | - | - | TRBV5-5 | CASSPESSGANVLTF | TGTGCCAGCAGTCCAGAGAGCTCTGGGGCCAACGTCCTGACTTTC
TRBJ2-5 | many | TRBD2 | TRBV6-1 | CASRQLSLAGGETQYF | TGTGCCAGCAGACAACTTTCTCTAGCGGGAGGAGAGACCCAGTACTTC
TRBJ2-3 | - | - | TRBV6-9 | CASSYRGGFTDTQYF | TGTGCCAGCAGTTACAGGGGGGGATTCACAGATACGCAGTATTTT
TRBJ2-5 | - | TRBD2 | TRBV6-5 | CASSYRWGLAGTYQETQYF | TGTGCCAGCAGTTACAGGTGGGGACTAGCGGGGACGTACCAAGAGACCCAGTACTTC
TRBJ2-5 | many | TRBD2 | TRBV11-1 | CASSLEVTSGIQETQYF | TGTGCCAGCAGCTTAGAGGTGACTAGCGGGATTCAAGAGACCCAGTACTTC
TRBJ2-7 | few | - | TRBV4-1 | CAGSLTPEEPYEQYF | TGCGCCGGCAGCCTTACTCCAGAGGAGCCATACGAGCAGTACTTC
TRBJ2-7 | many | TRBD1 | TRBV19 | CASSLRTGSEQYF | TGTGCCAGTAGTCTCCGGACAGGGTCCGAGCAGTACTTC
TRBJ2-1 | - | TRBD2 | TRBV11-3 | CASSLLAGVSYNEQFF | TGTGCCAGCAGCTTACTAGCGGGGGTCTCCTACAATGAGCAGTTCTTC
TRBJ2-2 | many | TRBD2 | TRBV28 | CASDTSGAGAVSNTGELFF | TGTGCCAGCGACACCTCAGGAGCGGGAGCCGTCTCGAACACCGGGGAGCTGTTTTTT
TRBJ2-3 | few | TRBD2 | TRBV20-1 | CSAEVAGGPGDTQYF | TGCAGTGCTGAAGTAGCGGGAGGGCCGGGAGATACGCAGTATTTT
TRBJ1-6 | many | - | TRBV11-3 | CASSLGGLAASSPLHF | TGTGCCAGCAGCTTAGGGGGTCTGGCCGCATCTTCACCCCTCCACTTT
TRBJ2-7 | few | - | TRBV5-4 | CASSLVPRPGYEQYF | TGTGCCAGCAGCTTGGTTCCGCGTCCCGGGTACGAGCAGTACTTC
TRBJ1-1 | many | TRBD1 | TRBV2 | CASRGDSKRPEAFF | TGTGCCAGCAGGGGGGACAGTAAGAGGCCTGAAGCTTTCTTT
TRBJ2-7 | many | - | TRBV20-1 | CSATGLTRDEQYF | TGCAGTGCTACGGGACTTACTCGAGACGAGCAGTACTTC